Listed below are T cell receptor beta chains from one sample, sequenced in a study of PD-1 blockade in classical Hodgkin lymphoma. Assay used: immunoSEQ multiplex PCR; TCRdb lists only in-frame clones, some missing. The data show 70,000 or so clones, with over 90% seen just once and about 2.6% held by the top ten. Sample: peripheral blood mononuclear cells (PBMCs). The origin of the receptors is a human donor with classical Hodgkin lymphoma. CDR3s include the opening cysteine and the closing phenylalanine or tryptophan. The D gene is left open where the match is weak. Clone size appears in some rows only: once, few, many, or a class for an expanded clone.

size: NA; V: TRBV5-1; J: TRBJ1-4; D: NA; DNA: TGCGCCAGCAGCCACGGGACGGCGAATGAAAAACTGTTTTTT; CDR3: CASSHGTANEKLFF
size: NA; V: TRBV6-5; J: TRBJ1-1; D: NA; DNA: TGTGCCAGTTACAGGGACGGAAACACTGAAGCTTTCTTT; CDR3: CASYRDGNTEAFF
size: NA; V: TRBV4-1; J: TRBJ2-2; D: TRBD2; DNA: TGCGCCAGCAGCCAAGCATCCGGGACTAGCGGGGGGCGCGGGGAGCTGTTTTTT; CDR3: CASSQASGTSGGRGELFF
size: NA; V: TRBV6-1; J: TRBJ2-2; D: NA; DNA: TGTGCCAGCAGTGAAGGAGTCGGGACTGGGGCAGCCGGGGAGCTGTTTTTT; CDR3: CASSEGVGTGAAGELFF
size: once; V: TRBV5-1; J: TRBJ2-7; D: TRBD1; DNA: TGCGCCAGCAGCTCGTCGACAGGGCCCTCCTACGAGCAGTACTTC; CDR3: CASSSSTGPSYEQYF
size: NA; V: TRBV19; J: TRBJ1-1; D: NA; DNA: TGTGCCAGTACCCCAGACAGGTGGGGGATTGAAGCTTTCTTT; CDR3: CASTPDRWGIEAFF
size: NA; V: TRBV2; J: TRBJ1-1; D: NA; DNA: TGTGCCAGGTACCGGGCAGGCTGGTGGATGAACACTGAAGCTTTCTTT; CDR3: CARYRAGWWMNTEAFF
size: NA; V: TRBV9; J: TRBJ2-3; D: TRBD2; DNA: TGTGCCAGCAGCTACGGTAGCGGGAGAAGCACAGATACGCAGTATTTT; CDR3: CASSYGSGRSTDTQYF
size: NA; V: TRBV1; J: TRBJ2-1; D: NA; DNA: TGCACCAGCAGCCAAGTCGAATATAACAATGAGCAGTTCTTC; CDR3: CTSSQVEYNNEQFF
size: NA; V: TRBV5-1; J: TRBJ1-2; D: TRBD1; DNA: TGCGCCAGCAGCTTCGGGTGGACAGGGGATTCTATGGTTGGCTACACCTTC; CDR3: CASSFGWTGDSMVGYTF
size: NA; V: TRBV7-2; J: TRBJ2-7; D: TRBD2; DNA: TGTGCCAGCAGCTTGACTAGCGGGGCGTCCGAGCAGTACTTC; CDR3: CASSLTSGASEQYF
size: NA; V: TRBV5-1; J: TRBJ1-2; D: NA; DNA: TGCGCCAGCAGCCCGGCCACGAGGGACTATGGCTACACCTTC; CDR3: CASSPATRDYGYTF
size: NA; V: TRBV19; J: TRBJ1-1; D: TRBD1; DNA: TGTGCCAGTAAGGCTAGGGGCGGGACAGGGAGAGAAGCTTTCTTT; CDR3: CASKARGGTGREAFF
size: NA; V: TRBV11-2; J: TRBJ1-1; D: NA; DNA: TGTGCCAGCAGCTTAGACTCGTTGAGCACTGAAGCTTTCTTT; CDR3: CASSLDSLSTEAFF
size: NA; V: TRBV7-8; J: TRBJ2-3; D: TRBD1; DNA: TGTGCCAGCAGCCCGCAGGGGGCGCTTAGCACAGATACGCAGTATTTT; CDR3: CASSPQGALSTDTQYF
size: NA; V: TRBV2; J: TRBJ1-5; D: NA; DNA: TGTGCCAGCCTCAAGGACACTAATCAGCCCCAGCATTTT; CDR3: CASLKDTNQPQHF
size: NA; V: TRBV5-1; J: TRBJ2-7; D: NA; DNA: TGCGCCAGCAGCTTGACCCCCCCCTCCTACGAGCAGTACTTC; CDR3: CASSLTPPSYEQYF
size: NA; V: TRBV5-4; J: TRBJ2-7; D: NA; DNA: TGTGCCAGCAGCTTGGGGACGATTAACGAGCAGTACTTC; CDR3: CASSLGTINEQYF
size: NA; V: TRBV2; J: TRBJ2-1; D: TRBD2; DNA: TGTGCCAGCAGAGGACTAGCGGGCCTCTATGAGCAGTTCTTC; CDR3: CASRGLAGLYEQFF
size: NA; V: TRBV10-2; J: TRBJ1-3; D: NA; DNA: TGCGCCAGCAGCTCGGGGGGAAACACCATATATTTT; CDR3: CASSSGGNTIYF
size: NA; V: TRBV7-9; J: TRBJ1-4; D: NA; DNA: TGTGCCAGCAGCTTGGAACAGGCAACTAATGAAAAACTGTTTTTT; CDR3: CASSLEQATNEKLFF
size: few; V: TRBV19; J: TRBJ1-2; D: NA; DNA: TGTGCCAGTAGTACCGGCCCGAGCTATGGCTACACCTTC; CDR3: CASSTGPSYGYTF
size: NA; V: TRBV5-6; J: TRBJ1-2; D: TRBD1; DNA: TGTGCCAGCAGCTTGTCGCCAGGGGGTGGCTACACCTTC; CDR3: CASSLSPGGGYTF
size: NA; V: TRBV11-2; J: TRBJ2-1; D: NA; DNA: TGTGCCAGCAGCTTAGCGGGAGTCAGGGACAATGAGCAGTTCTTC; CDR3: CASSLAGVRDNEQFF
size: NA; V: TRBV4-2; J: TRBJ1-1; D: NA; DNA: TGTGCCAGCAGCCAAAGGACCGCGAACACTGAAGCTTTCTTT; CDR3: CASSQRTANTEAFF
size: NA; V: TRBV10-3; J: TRBJ2-7; D: TRBD2; DNA: TGTGCCATCAGGGAACCCGGGACTAGCTCCTACGAGCAGTACTTC; CDR3: CAIREPGTSSYEQYF
size: NA; V: TRBV27; J: TRBJ1-3; D: NA; DNA: TGTGCCAGCAGTCTTTACACTGGAAACACCATATATTTT; CDR3: CASSLYTGNTIYF
size: NA; V: TRBV4-1; J: TRBJ2-5; D: NA; DNA: TGCGCCAGCAGCCAAAGATGGACAGATCAAGAGACCCAGTACTTC; CDR3: CASSQRWTDQETQYF
size: NA; V: TRBV18; J: TRBJ2-7; D: NA; DNA: TGTGCCAGCTCACGGCAGGGTCAGGAGCAGTACTTC; CDR3: CASSRQGQEQYF
size: once; V: TRBV15; J: TRBJ1-1; D: NA; DNA: TGTGCCACCAGCTCCGGACCCCTTAGTACCAAAGCTTTCTTT; CDR3: CATSSGPLSTKAFF
size: NA; V: TRBV6-5; J: TRBJ2-3; D: NA; DNA: TGTGCCTGCAGGGGGGACACAGATACGCAGTATTTT; CDR3: CACRGDTDTQYF
size: NA; V: TRBV6-6; J: TRBJ1-1; D: NA; DNA: TGTGCCAGCAGGCACAGATACACTGAAGCTTTCTTT; CDR3: CASRHRYTEAFF
size: NA; V: TRBV7-2; J: TRBJ2-3; D: TRBD2; DNA: TGTGCCAGCAGCTTATTCGCGGGAGCGGGGAGAGATACGCAGTATTTT; CDR3: CASSLFAGAGRDTQYF
size: NA; V: TRBV6-5; J: TRBJ2-5; D: NA; DNA: TGTGCCAGCAGTAACTGGGACTTCAAAGAGACCCAGTACTTC; CDR3: CASSNWDFKETQYF
size: NA; V: TRBV28; J: TRBJ2-7; D: NA; DNA: TGTGCCAGCAGTTCCTCTTCCCTAGCCCACTACGAGCAGTACTTC; CDR3: CASSSSSLAHYEQYF
size: NA; V: TRBV6-1; J: TRBJ2-3; D: NA; DNA: TGTGCCAGCAGGGGGGGACCCACAGATACGCAGTATTTT; CDR3: CASRGGPTDTQYF
size: NA; V: TRBV7-8; J: TRBJ2-7; D: NA; DNA: TGTGCCAGCAGCTTTACCGACACATCCTACGAGCAGTACTTC; CDR3: CASSFTDTSYEQYF